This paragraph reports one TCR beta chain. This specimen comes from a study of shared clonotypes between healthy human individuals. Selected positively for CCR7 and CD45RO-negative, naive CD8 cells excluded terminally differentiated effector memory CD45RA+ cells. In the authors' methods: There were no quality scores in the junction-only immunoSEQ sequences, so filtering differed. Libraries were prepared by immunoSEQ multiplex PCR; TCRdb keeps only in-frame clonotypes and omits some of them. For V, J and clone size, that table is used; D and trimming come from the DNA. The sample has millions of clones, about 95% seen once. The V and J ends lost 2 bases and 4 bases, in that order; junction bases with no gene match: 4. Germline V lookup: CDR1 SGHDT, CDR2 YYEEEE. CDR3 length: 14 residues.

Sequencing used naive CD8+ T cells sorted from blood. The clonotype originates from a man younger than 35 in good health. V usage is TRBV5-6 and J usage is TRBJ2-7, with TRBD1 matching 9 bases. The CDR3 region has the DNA TGTGCCAGCAGCTTCCGGGACAGGGAATACGAGCAGTACTTC. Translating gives CASSFRDREYEQYF. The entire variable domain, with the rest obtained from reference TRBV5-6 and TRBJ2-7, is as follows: DAGVTQSPTHLIKTRGQQVTLRCSPKSGHDTVSWYQQALGQGPQFIFQYYEEEERQRGNFPDRFSGHQFPNYSSELNVNALLLGDSALYLCASSFRDREYEQYFGPGTRLTVT.